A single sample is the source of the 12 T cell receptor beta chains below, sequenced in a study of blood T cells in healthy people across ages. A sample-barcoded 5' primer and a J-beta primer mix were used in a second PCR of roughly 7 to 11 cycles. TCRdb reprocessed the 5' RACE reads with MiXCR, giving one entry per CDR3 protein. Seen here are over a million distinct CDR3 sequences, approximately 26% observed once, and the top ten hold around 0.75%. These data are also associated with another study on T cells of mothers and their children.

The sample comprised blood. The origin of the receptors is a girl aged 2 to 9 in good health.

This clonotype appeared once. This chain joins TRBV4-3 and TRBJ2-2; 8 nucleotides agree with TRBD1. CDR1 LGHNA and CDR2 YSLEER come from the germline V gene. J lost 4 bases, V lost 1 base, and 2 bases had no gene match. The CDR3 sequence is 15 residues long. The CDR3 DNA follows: TGCGCCAGCAGCCAAGTTGACAGGGGCACCGGGGAGCTGTTTTTT. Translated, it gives CASSQVDRGTGELFF.

The CDR3: CSVKAGQIHEQFF. CDR3 nucleotide sequence: TGCAGCGTGAAAGCGGGGCAGATCCATGAGCAGTTCTTC. The chain has TRBV29-1 and TRBJ2-1; 7 positions agree with TRBD2. The CDR3 is 13 amino acids. Germline CDR1 and CDR2: SQVTM and ANQGSEA. With 6 bases clipped from V and 8 bases from J, the junction kept 10 bases outside the gene matches.

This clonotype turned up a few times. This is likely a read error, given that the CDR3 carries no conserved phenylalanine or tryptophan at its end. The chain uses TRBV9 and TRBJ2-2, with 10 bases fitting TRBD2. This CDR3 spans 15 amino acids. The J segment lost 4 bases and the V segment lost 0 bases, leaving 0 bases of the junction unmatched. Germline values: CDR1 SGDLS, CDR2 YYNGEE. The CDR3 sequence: CASSVGTSGTGELFL. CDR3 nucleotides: TGTGCCAGCAGCGTAGGGACTAGCGGCACCGGGGAGCTGTTTCTT.

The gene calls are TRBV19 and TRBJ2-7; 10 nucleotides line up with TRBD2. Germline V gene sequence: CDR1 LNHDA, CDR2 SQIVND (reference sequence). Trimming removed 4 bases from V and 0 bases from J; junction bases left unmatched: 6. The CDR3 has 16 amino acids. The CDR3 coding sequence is TGTGCCAGTAGTACCCAATCTAGCGGGGGCTCCTACGAGCAGTACTTC. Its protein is CASSTQSSGGSYEQYF.

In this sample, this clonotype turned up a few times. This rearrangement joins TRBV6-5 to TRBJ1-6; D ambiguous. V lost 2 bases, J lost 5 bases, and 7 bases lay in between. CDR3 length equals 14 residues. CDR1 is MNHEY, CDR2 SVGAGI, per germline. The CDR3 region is CASSYGENNSPLHF. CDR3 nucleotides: TGTGCCAGCAGTTACGGGGAAAATAATTCACCCCTCCACTTT.

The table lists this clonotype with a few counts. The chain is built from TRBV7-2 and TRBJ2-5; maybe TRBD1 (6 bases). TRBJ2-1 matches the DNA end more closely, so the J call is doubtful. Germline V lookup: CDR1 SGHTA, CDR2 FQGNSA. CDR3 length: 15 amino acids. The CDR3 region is CASSLGGPSAREQFF. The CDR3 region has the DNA TGTGCCAGCAGCTTAGGGGGGCCCTCCGCGAGGGAGCAGTTCTTC.

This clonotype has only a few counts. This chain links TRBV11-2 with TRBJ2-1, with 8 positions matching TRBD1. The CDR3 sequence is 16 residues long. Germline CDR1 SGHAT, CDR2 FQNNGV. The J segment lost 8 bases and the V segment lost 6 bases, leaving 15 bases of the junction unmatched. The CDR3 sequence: CASSSHGAGGKDEQFF. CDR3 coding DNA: TGTGCCAGCAGTTCCCACGGGGCAGGGGGCAAGGATGAGCAGTTCTTC.

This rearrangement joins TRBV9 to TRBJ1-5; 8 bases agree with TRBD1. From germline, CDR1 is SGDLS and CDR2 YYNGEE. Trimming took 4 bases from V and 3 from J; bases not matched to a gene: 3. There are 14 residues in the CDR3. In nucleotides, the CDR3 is TGTGCCAGCAGCCAGGGACAGGACAATCAGCCCCAGCATTTT. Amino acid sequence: CASSQGQDNQPQHF.

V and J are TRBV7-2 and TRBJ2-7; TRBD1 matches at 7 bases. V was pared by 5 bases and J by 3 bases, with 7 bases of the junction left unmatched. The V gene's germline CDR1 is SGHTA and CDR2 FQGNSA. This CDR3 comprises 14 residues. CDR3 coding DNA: TGTGCCAGCAGCACGACAGGGAAGGGCTACGAGCAGTACTTC. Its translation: CASSTTGKGYEQYF.

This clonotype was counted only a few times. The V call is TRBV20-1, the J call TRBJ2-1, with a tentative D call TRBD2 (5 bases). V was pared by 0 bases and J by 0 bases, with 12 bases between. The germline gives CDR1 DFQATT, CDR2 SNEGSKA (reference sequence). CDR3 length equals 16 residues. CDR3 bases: TGCAGTGCTAGAGACCTCAGCGGATTCTCCTACAATGAGCAGTTCTTC. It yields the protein CSARDLSGFSYNEQFF.

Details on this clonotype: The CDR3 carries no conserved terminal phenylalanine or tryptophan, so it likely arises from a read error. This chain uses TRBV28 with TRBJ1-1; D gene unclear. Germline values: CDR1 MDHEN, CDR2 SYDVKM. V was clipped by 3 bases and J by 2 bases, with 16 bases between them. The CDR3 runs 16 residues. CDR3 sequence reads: CASSFSLLDGNTEAFL. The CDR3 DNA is TGTGCCAGCAGTTTCTCCCTCCTCGACGGAAACACTGAAGCTTTCTTG.

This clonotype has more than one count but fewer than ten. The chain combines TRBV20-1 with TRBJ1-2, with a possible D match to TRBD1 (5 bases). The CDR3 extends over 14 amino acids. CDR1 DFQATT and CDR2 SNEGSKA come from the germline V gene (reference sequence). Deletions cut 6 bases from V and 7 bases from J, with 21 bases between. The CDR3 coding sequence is TGCAGTGCAGAGTCTGGGGCCCGACTCGTTGGCTACACCTTC. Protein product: CSAESGARLVGYTF.